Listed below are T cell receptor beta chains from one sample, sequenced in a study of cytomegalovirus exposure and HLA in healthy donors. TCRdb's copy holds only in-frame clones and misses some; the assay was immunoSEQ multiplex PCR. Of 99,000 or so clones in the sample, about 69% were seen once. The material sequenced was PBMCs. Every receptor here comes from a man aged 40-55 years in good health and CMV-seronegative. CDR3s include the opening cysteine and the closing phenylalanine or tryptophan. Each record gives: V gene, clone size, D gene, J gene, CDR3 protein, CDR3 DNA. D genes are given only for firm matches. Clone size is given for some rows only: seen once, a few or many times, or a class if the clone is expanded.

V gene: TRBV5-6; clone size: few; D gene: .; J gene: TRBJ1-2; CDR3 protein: CASSLPGTYYGYTF; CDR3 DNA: TGTGCCAGCAGCTTACCAGGAACCTACTATGGCTACACCTTC
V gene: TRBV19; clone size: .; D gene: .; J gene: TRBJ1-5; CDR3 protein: CASSIERGASNQPQHF; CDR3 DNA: TGTGCCAGTAGTATAGAACGGGGGGCGAGCAATCAGCCCCAGCATTTT
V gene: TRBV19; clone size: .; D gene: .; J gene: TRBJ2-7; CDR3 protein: CASSPLGKDYEQYF; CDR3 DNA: TGTGCCAGTAGTCCCCTCGGGAAGGACTACGAGCAGTACTTC
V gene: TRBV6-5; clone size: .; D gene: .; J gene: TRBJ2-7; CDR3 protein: CASSYWTDTYEQYF; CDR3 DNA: TGTGCCAGCAGTTACTGGACAGACACCTACGAGCAGTACTTC
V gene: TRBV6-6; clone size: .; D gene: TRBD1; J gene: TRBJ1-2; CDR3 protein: CASSATDRGAYGYTF; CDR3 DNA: TGTGCCAGCAGTGCCACGGACAGGGGCGCCTATGGCTACACCTTC
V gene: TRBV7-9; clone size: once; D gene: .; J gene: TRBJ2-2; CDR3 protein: CASSLTGDTGELFF; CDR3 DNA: TGTGCCAGCAGCTTAACCGGGGACACCGGGGAGCTGTTTTTT
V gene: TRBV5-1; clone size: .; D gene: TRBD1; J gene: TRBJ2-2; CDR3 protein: CASSFGQGTGELFF; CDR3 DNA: TGCGCCAGCAGCTTCGGACAGGGAACCGGGGAGCTGTTTTTT
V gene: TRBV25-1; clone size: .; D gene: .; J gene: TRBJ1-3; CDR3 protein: CASLAVSGNTIYF; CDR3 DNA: TGTGCCAGCTTAGCAGTCTCTGGAAACACCATATATTTT
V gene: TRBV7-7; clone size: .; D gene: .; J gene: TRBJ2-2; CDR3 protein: CASSSTLPASAAWGQNTGELFF; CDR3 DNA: TGTGCTAGCAGCTCAACTCTCCCGGCCTCAGCAGCATGGGGACAGAACACCGGGGAGCTGTTTTTT
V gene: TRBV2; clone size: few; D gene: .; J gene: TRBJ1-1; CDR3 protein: CASSAIDTEAFF; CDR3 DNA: TGTGCCAGCAGTGCCATTGACACTGAAGCTTTCTTT
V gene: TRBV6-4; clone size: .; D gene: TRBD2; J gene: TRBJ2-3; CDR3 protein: CASSDLAGGTDTQYF; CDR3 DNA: TGTGCCAGCAGTGACCTAGCGGGGGGCACAGATACGCAGTATTTT
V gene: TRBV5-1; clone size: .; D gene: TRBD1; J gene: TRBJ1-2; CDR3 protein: CASSLGQGQGYTF; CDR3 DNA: TGCGCCAGCAGCCTCGGACAGGGTCAAGGCTACACCTTC
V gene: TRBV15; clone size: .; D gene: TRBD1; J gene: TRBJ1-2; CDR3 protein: CATSRDRDRGNGYTF; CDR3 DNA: TGTGCCACCAGCAGAGATAGGGACAGGGGGAATGGCTACACCTTC
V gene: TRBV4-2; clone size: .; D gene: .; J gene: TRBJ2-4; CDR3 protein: CASSQDGYSQNIQYF; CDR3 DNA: TGTGCCAGCAGCCAAGATGGATACAGCCAAAACATTCAGTACTTC
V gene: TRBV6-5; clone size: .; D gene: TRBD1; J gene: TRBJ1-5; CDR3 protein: CASRSGTGGNQPQHF; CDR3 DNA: TGTGCCAGCAGGTCCGGGACAGGGGGCAATCAGCCCCAGCATTTT
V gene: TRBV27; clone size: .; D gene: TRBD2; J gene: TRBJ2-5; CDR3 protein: CASSLAGLAGQETQYF; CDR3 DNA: TGTGCCAGCAGTTTAGCCGGACTAGCGGGACAAGAGACCCAGTACTTC
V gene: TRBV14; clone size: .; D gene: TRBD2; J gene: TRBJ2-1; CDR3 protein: CASSQWVLAGGRSEQFF; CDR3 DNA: TGTGCCAGCAGCCAATGGGTGTTAGCGGGGGGGCGATCTGAGCAGTTCTTC
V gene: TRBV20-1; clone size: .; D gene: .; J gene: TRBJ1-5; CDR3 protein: CSARQTQPQHF; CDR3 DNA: TGCAGTGCTCGACAGACACAGCCCCAGCATTTT
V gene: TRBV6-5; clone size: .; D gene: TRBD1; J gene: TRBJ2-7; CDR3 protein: CASSYRTGGPEQYF; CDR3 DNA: TGTGCCAGCAGTTACCGGACAGGGGGCCCCGAGCAGTACTTC
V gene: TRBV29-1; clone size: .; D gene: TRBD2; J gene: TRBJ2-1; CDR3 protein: CSEREGSYNEQFF; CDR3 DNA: TGCAGCGAGCGGGAAGGGTCCTACAATGAGCAGTTCTTC
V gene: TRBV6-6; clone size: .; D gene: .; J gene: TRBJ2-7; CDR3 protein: CASSYSRDEQYF; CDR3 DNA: TGTGCCAGCAGTTACTCTCGTGACGAGCAGTACTTC
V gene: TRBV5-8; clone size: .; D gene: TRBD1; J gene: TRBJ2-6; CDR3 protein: CASRPETPGQLYSGANVLTF; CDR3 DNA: TGTGCCAGCAGACCCGAAACGCCGGGACAGCTCTACTCTGGGGCCAACGTCCTGACTTTC
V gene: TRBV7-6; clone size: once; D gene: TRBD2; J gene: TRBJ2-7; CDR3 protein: CASSLTSGTSYEQYF; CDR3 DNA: TGTGCCAGCAGCTTGACTAGCGGGACGAGCTACGAGCAGTACTTC
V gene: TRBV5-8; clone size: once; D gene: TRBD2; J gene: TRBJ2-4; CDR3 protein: CASSAGLAGALDIQYF; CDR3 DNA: TGTGCCAGCAGCGCGGGACTAGCGGGAGCTTTGGACATTCAGTACTTC
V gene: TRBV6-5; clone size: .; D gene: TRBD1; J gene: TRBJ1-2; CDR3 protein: CASSTAGTGTGYTF; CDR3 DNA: TGTGCCAGCAGTACCGCAGGGACAGGGACTGGCTACACCTTC
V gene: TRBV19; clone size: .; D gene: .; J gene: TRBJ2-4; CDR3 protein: CASSTDPPGVVAKNIQYF; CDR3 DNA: TGTGCCAGTAGTACCGATCCTCCGGGGGTCGTAGCCAAAAACATTCAGTACTTC
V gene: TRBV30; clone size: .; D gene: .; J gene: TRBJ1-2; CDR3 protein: CAWQRSYGYTF; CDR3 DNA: TGTGCCTGGCAAAGGAGTTATGGCTACACCTTC
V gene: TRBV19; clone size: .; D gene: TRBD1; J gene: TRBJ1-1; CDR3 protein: CASSNLRGQGPTEAFF; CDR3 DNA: TGTGCCAGTAGTAATCTTCGGGGACAGGGACCCACTGAAGCTTTCTTT
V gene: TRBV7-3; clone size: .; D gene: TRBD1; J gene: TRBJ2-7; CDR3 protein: CASSPRPGQSYEQYF; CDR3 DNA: TGTGCCAGCAGCCCACGTCCGGGACAGTCCTACGAGCAGTACTTC
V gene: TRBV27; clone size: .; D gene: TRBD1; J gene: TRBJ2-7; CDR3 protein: CASSLGGTGNHEQYF; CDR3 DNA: TGTGCCAGCAGTTTGGGTGGGACAGGGAATCACGAGCAGTACTTC
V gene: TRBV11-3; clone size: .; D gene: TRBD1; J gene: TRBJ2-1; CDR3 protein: CASSLADRGHGEQFF; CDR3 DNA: TGTGCCAGCAGCTTAGCGGACAGGGGGCATGGTGAGCAGTTCTTC
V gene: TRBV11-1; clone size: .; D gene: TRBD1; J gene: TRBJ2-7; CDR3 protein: CASSSGQGPYEQYF; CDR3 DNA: TGTGCCAGCAGCTCGGGACAGGGACCCTACGAGCAGTACTTC
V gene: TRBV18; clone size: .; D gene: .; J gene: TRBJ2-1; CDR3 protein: CASSHTYGEHEQFF; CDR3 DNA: TGTGCCAGCTCACACACTTACGGGGAGCATGAGCAGTTCTTC
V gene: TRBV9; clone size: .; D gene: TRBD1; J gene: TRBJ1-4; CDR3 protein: CASSTGGLNEKLFF; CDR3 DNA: TGTGCCAGCAGCACAGGGGGCTTGAATGAAAAACTGTTTTTT
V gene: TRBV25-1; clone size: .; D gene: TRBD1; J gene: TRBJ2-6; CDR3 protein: CASGRDRGFSGANVLTF; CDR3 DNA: TGTGCCAGCGGACGGGACAGGGGGTTCTCTGGGGCCAACGTCCTGACTTTC
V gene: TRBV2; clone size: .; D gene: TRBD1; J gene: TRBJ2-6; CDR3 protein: CASSGRPGQGIPGANVLTF; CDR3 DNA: TGTGCCAGCAGCGGCCGCCCGGGACAGGGAATCCCTGGGGCCAACGTCCTGACTTTC
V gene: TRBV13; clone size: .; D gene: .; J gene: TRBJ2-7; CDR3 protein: CASSLGSQGSSYEQYF; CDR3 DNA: TGTGCCAGCAGCCTAGGGTCCCAGGGGAGCTCCTACGAGCAGTACTTC
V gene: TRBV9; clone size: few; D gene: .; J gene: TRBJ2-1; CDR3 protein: CASSVGGPVGNEQFF; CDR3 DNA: TGTGCCAGCAGCGTAGGCGGGCCGGTAGGCAATGAGCAGTTCTTC
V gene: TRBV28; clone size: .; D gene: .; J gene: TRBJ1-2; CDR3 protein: CASSSRVDLWYGYTF; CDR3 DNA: TGTGCCAGCAGTTCCCGGGTTGACCTTTGGTATGGCTACACCTTC
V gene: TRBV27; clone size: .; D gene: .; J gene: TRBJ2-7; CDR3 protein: CASSLTGTYEQYF; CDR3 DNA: TGTGCCAGCAGCCTGACAGGCACCTACGAGCAGTACTTC
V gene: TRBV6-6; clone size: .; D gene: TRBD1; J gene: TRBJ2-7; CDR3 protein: CASTKGQAYEQYF; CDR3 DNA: TGTGCCAGCACCAAGGGACAGGCCTACGAGCAGTACTTC
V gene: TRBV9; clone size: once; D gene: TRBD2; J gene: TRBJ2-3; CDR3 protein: CASSLGLAGGTSTDTQYF; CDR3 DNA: TGTGCCAGCAGCTTGGGACTAGCGGGGGGGACCAGCACAGATACGCAGTATTTT
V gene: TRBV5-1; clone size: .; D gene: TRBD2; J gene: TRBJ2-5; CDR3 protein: CASSHRLASETQYF; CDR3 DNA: TGCGCCAGCAGCCATCGACTAGCGTCAGAGACCCAGTACTTC
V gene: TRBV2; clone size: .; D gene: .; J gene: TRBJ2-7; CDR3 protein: CASSEGGLSYEQYF; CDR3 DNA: TGTGCCAGCAGTGAGGGGGGACTCTCCTACGAGCAGTACTTC
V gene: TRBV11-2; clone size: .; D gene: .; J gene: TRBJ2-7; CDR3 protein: CASSLPRRQARPDF; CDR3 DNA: TGTGCCAGCAGCTTACCCCGTAGACAGGCCCGACCCGACTTC
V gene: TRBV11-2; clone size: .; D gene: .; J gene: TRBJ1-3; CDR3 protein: CASSLAQGMGNTIYF; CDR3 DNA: TGTGCCAGCAGCTTAGCACAGGGCATGGGAAACACCATATATTTT
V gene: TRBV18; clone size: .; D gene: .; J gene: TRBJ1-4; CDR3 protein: CASSPRGAVSEKLFF; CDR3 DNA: TGTGCCAGCTCACCGCGTGGCGCGGTTAGTGAAAAACTGTTTTTT
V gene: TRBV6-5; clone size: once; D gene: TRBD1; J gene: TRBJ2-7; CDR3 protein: CASSYSTGQGHEQYF; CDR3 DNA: TGTGCCAGCAGTTACTCGACCGGACAGGGCCACGAGCAGTACTTC
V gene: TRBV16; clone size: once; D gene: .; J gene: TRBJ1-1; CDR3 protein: CASSLSGHGSSEAFF; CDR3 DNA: TGTGCCAGCAGCCTCTCGGGACACGGTTCTTCGGAAGCTTTCTTT
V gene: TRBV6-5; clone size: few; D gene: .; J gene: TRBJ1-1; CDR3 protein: CASFRVNTEAFF; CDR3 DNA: TGTGCCAGCTTCAGGGTCAACACTGAAGCTTTCTTT
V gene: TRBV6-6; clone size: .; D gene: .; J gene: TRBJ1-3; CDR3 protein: CASSLSRVAGNTIYF; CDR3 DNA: TGTGCCAGCAGTCTATCGCGGGTCGCTGGAAACACCATATATTTT
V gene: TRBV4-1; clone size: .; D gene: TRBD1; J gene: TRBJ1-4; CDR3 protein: CASSQEWQGGEKLFF; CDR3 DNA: TGCGCCAGCAGCCAAGAATGGCAGGGGGGTGAAAAACTGTTTTTT
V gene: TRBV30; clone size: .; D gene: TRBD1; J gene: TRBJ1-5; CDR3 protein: CAWSPGQVNQPQHF; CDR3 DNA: TGTGCCTGGAGTCCGGGACAGGTCAATCAGCCCCAGCATTTT
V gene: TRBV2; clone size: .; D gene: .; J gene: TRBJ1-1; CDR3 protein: CASSEATGANTEAFF; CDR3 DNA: TGTGCCAGCAGTGAAGCAACCGGAGCGAACACTGAAGCTTTCTTT
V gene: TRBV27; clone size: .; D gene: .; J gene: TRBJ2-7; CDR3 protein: CASRIQGEGYEQYF; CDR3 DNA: TGTGCCAGCAGAATACAGGGTGAGGGGTACGAGCAGTACTTC